The present TCR beta chain was sequenced within a study of response to subunit inactivated influenza vaccine. Findings and limits, study-wide: Each seasonal influenza vaccination, the authors suggested, recruits few new T cells.

V shed 0 bases and J shed 4 bases, with 17 bases lying between them. Germline loops: CDR1 LGHNA, CDR2 YNFKEQ. This CDR3 contains 17 residues. TCRdb redid the calling of the RT-PCR reads with MiXCR, one entry per CDR3 protein. The data contain 400,000 to 550,000 distinct CDR3 sequences, less than 30% of them singletons. In the case of this clonotype: Its specificity is unknown.

V and J are TRBV4-2 and TRBJ2-3; D perhaps matches TRBD1 (5 bases). The sequence derives from a man between 50 and 59 years old who received an inactivated influenza vaccine. The material sequenced was CD4+ T cells sorted from PBMCs, taken 5 days after vaccination. The CDR3 DNA reads TGTGCCAGCAGCCAAGATGTCGGACCCACAGGCGCAGATACGCAGTATTTT. Its protein is CASSQDVGPTGADTQYF.